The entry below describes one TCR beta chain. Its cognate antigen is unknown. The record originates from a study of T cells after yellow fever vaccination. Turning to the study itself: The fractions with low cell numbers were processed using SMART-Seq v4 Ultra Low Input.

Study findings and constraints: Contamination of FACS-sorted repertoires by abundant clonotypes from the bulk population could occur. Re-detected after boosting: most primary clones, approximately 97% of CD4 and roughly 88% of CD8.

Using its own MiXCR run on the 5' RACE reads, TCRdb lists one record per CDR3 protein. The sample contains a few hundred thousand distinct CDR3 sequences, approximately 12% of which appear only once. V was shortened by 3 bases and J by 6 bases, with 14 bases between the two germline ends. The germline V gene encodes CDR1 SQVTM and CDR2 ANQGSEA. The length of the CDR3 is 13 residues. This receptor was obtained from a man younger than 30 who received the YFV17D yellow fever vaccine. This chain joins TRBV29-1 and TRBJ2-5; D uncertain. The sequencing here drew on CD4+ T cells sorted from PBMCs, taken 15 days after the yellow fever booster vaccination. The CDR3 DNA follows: TGCAGCGTTGATTACGACGTGGGAAAGACCCAGTACTTC. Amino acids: CSVDYDVGKTQYF.